Each of the 9 T cell receptor beta chains below was sequenced from the same sample in a study of T cells in Graves' hyperthyroidism and ophthalmopathy. RNA transcripts served as the template for amplifying TCR beta CDR3 regions. The HTBI primer set was used in a first-round RT-PCR of the TCR CDR3. TCRdb re-called the multiplex PCR reads with MiXCR, one entry per CDR3 protein. The sample has around 300,000 distinct CDR3 sequences; roughly 19% are singletons. Sequenced input: blood. These TCRs come from a man aged 45-65 years with Graves' ophthalmopathy.

The chain links TRBV9 to TRBJ2-4; 8 bases map to TRBD2. V trimming: 3 bases; J trimming: 13 bases; junction bases outside the gene matches: 18. Looked up from germline, CDR1 is SGDLS and CDR2 is YYNGEE. The CDR3 has 16 amino acids. CDR3 bases: TGTGCCAGCAGCGCTGGACCCCGACTAGCGACAAATGAGCAGTACTTC. This gives the protein CASSAGPRLATNEQYF.

This chain connects TRBV28 to TRBJ2-7; no firm D call. There are 13 residues in the CDR3. V lost 2 bases and J lost 2, with 7 bases in between. From germline, CDR1 is MDHEN and CDR2 SYDVKM. The CDR3 loop reads CASSLGPAYEQYF. The CDR3 DNA is TGTGCCAGCAGTTTAGGGCCCGCCTACGAGCAGTACTTC.

Remarks on this clonotype: A clone one base away is much larger, so this may be a read error. The chain links TRBV20-1 to TRBJ1-5; D call uncertain. The CDR3 is 11 amino acids. Per the germline V gene, CDR1 is DFQATT and CDR2 is SNEGSKA (reference sequence). The CDR3 DNA reads as TGCAGTGCTGGTAGCAATCATCCCCAGCATTTT. It specifies CSAGSNHPQHF.

The chain recombines TRBV19 with TRBJ2-7; TRBD2 aligns across 11 bases. The germline gives CDR1 LNHDA, CDR2 SQIVND (reference sequence). This CDR3 is 15 amino acids long. J lost 6 bases, V lost 1 base, and 5 bases had no gene match. The CDR3 region is CASSIGLAGIGEQYF. The CDR3 DNA sequence: TGTGCCAGTAGTATAGGACTAGCGGGAATCGGCGAGCAGTACTTC.

J is TRBJ1-2 and V is TRBV5-1; D not resolved. CDR3 length: 13 residues. V shed 0 bases and J shed 4 bases, with 7 bases lying between them. The V gene's germline CDR1 is SGHRS and CDR2 YFSETQ. CDR3 loop: CASSLGAAYGYTF. Written as DNA, the CDR3 is TGCGCCAGCAGCTTGGGGGCAGCCTATGGCTACACCTTC.

The sample holds many counts of this clonotype. The chain uses TRBV28 and TRBJ1-2; tentative D call: TRBD1 (5 bases). The germline V and J ends were trimmed by 8 bases and 6 bases, with 10 bases remaining between them. The germline gives CDR1 MDHEN, CDR2 SYDVKM. The CDR3 consists of 11 residues. CDR3 protein: CASQGSNGYTF. The CDR3 DNA reads as TGTGCCAGCCAGGGATCAAATGGCTACACCTTC.

This clonotype was seen a handful of times. This chain uses TRBV29-1 with TRBJ2-3, with D possibly being TRBD2 (5 bases). CDR3 length: 14 amino acids. Germline V gene sequence: CDR1 SQVTM, CDR2 ANQGSEA. The germline V and J ends were trimmed by 3 bases and 3 bases, with 13 bases remaining between them. CDR3 sequence: CSVDSDRRTDTQYF. The CDR3 region has the DNA TGCAGCGTTGATAGCGACCGCAGAACAGATACGCAGTATTTT.

This clonotype was counted only a few times. V and J are TRBV3-1 and TRBJ2-3; D is perhaps TRBD2 (7 bases). The CDR3 spans 14 residues. V dropped 5 bases and J dropped 9 bases, with 18 bases sitting between them. CDR1 and CDR2 (germline): LGHDT, YNNKEL (reference sequence). In nucleotides, the CDR3 is TGTGCCAGCAGCAAACCGGAACAGGGAGGGACGCAGTATTTT. It yields the protein CASSKPEQGGTQYF.

This clonotype showed up many times. The gene calls are TRBV29-1 and TRBJ2-6; D is unclear. This CDR3 region has 13 residues. V lost 7 bases, J lost 0 bases, and 7 bases lay in between. CDR1 is SQVTM, CDR2 ANQGSEA, per germline. In DNA, the CDR3 is TGCAGCGCAATGAGCTCTGGGGCCAACGTCCTGACTTTC. Encoded protein: CSAMSSGANVLTF.